Presented here are 8 T cell receptor beta chains from one specimen sequenced in a study of CD8 T cells in ankylosing spondylitis. These TCRs are of unknown antigen specificity. One entry per CDR3 protein, called by TCRdb with MiXCR from the 5' RACE reads. The sample includes 750,000 to 850,000 distinct CDR3 sequences, approximately 12% of them seen just once. Findings and limits, study-wide: A TCR beta motif of under 10 highly homologous variants appeared characteristic of ankylosing spondylitis blood.

Sample: blood, either unsorted or a sorted T cell fraction (not recorded which). The receptors were sampled from a male donor with ankylosing spondylitis.

This clonotype was counted between two and nine times. V and J are TRBV20-1 and TRBJ1-5; 9 bases line up with TRBD1. Trimming removed 2 bases from V and 6 bases from J; junction bases left unmatched: 5. CDR1 and CDR2 from the germline V gene are DFQATT and SNEGSKA (reference sequence). The length of the CDR3 is 14 residues. In nucleotides, the CDR3 is TGCAGTGCTAGAACCGGGACAGGGATTCAGCCCCAGCATTTT. Protein sequence: CSARTGTGIQPQHF.

The rearrangement links TRBV5-1 to TRBJ2-3; tentatively, D is TRBD2 (5 bases). Germline CDR1 and CDR2: SGHRS and YFSETQ. Trimming shortened V by 0 bases and J by 2 bases, and 7 bases separated the two germline ends. The CDR3 spans 14 residues. CDR3 coding DNA: TGCGCCAGCAGCTTGGCCCGGGACACAGATACGCAGTATTTT. Translating gives CASSLARDTDTQYF.

The sample holds a few counts of this clonotype. CDR3 nucleotides: TGTGCCAGCAGTATAAACAGGGACTACGAGCAGTACTTC. Its protein is CASSINRDYEQYF. The V gene is TRBV7-9, the J gene TRBJ2-7, with D perhaps matching TRBD1 (6 bases). Per germline, CDR1 SEHNR and CDR2 FQNEAQ (reference sequence). The CDR3 has 13 amino acids. With 6 bases removed from V and 3 bases from J, the gap between germline ends came to 12 bases.

The V and J genes are TRBV5-5 and TRBJ2-2, with 10 bases identical to TRBD2. Germline V gives CDR1 SGHKS, CDR2 YYEKEE (reference sequence). The CDR3 consists of 15 residues. J was trimmed by 8 bases and V by 4 bases; bases with no gene match: 8. The CDR3 DNA follows: TGTGCCAGCAGCCCGGGACTAGCGATCCCGGGGGAGCTGTTTTTT. Protein product: CASSPGLAIPGELFF.

This clonotype was recorded at least ten times. For the CDR3, the DNA is TGCAGCGTTGACCCGAGTAATCTGTTGAACACTGAAGCTTTCTTT. Residues: CSVDPSNLLNTEAFF. The chain employs TRBV29-1 and TRBJ1-1; D call uncertain. Trimming left V 3 bases short and J 0 bases short, with 14 bases between. The CDR3 has 15 amino acids. Germline V CDR1 and CDR2: SQVTM, ANQGSEA.

This chain links TRBV11-2 with TRBJ2-7, with D possibly TRBD2 on 5 matching bases. Trimming left V 2 bases short and J 6 bases short, with 17 bases between. The CDR3 has 15 amino acids. Germline-derived CDR1 and CDR2 are SGHAT and FQNNGV. The CDR3 DNA reads as TGTGCCAGCAGCTTATTTTCGCGGGCCCGGGCCGAGCAGTACTTC. It is translated as CASSLFSRARAEQYF.

Only one count was recorded for this clonotype. This sequence joins TRBV4-3 and TRBJ2-2; TRBD1 aligns across 9 bases. CDR1 and CDR2 (germline): LGHNA, YSLEER. The CDR3 consists of 17 residues. Trimming took 0 bases from V and 6 from J; bases not matched to a gene: 8. DNA for the CDR3: TGCGCCAGCAGCCAAGAGGGCGGGACAGGGTGGTCCGGGGAGCTGTTTTTT. The encoded protein is CASSQEGGTGWSGELFF.

This clonotype has more than one count but fewer than ten. This chain connects TRBV4-3 to TRBJ2-2; no reliable D call. The V gene lost 0 bases and the J gene lost 0 bases, with 14 bases spanning the gap. Per germline, CDR1 LGHNA and CDR2 YSLEER. The CDR3 extends over 18 amino acids. The CDR3 loop reads CASSQEPPQSTNTGELFF. The CDR3 DNA follows: TGCGCCAGCAGCCAAGAGCCCCCTCAGAGTACGAACACCGGGGAGCTGTTTTTT.